One sample yielded the 11 T cell receptor beta chains listed below, sequenced in a study of T cells in localized non-small cell lung cancer. Here immunoSEQ multiplex PCR was the method, and the copy in TCRdb shows in-frame clones only, minus some. The sample consists of around 55,000 clones, more than 85% of them appearing once. This specimen consisted of PBMCs, obtained before any cancer treatment. All receptors come from a female donor with stage II lung adenocarcinoma.

This clone has a handful of counts. This chain connects TRBV9 to TRBJ1-2; 11 nucleotides agree with TRBD1. J was trimmed by 4 bases and V by 4 bases; bases with no gene match: 12. This CDR3 comprises 17 residues. The germline gives CDR1 SGDLS, CDR2 YYNGEE. CDR3 loop: CASSPRTGGAWFYGYTF. The CDR3, as DNA: TGTGCCAGCAGCCCCCGGACAGGGGGCGCGTGGTTCTATGGCTACACCTTC.

V usage is TRBV5-6 and J usage is TRBJ2-3; D call uncertain. V was pared by 3 bases and J by 7 bases, with 18 bases between. Germline V gene lookup returns CDR1 SGHDT and CDR2 YYEEEE. The CDR3 spans 15 residues. The CDR3 loop is CASSSRTQGLNTQYF. The CDR3 nucleotides read TGTGCCAGCAGCTCCCGGACCCAAGGATTAAATACGCAGTATTTT.

This chain uses TRBV6-6 with TRBJ2-1; D perhaps matches TRBD1 (6 bases). Per germline, CDR1 MNHNY and CDR2 SVGAGI (reference sequence). With 2 bases removed from V and 5 bases from J, the gap between germline ends came to 16 bases. This CDR3 comprises 16 residues. The DNA for the CDR3 is TGTGCCAGCAGTTACACCCCCAAGGGACAAAACAATGAGCAGTTCTTC. It specifies CASSYTPKGQNNEQFF.

This rearrangement joins TRBV19 to TRBJ2-2; D unclear. The CDR3 consists of 17 residues. Per germline, CDR1 LNHDA and CDR2 SQIVND (reference sequence). V gave up 5 bases and J gave up 4 bases, with 20 bases separating them. CDR3: CASSVSAGRRGTGELFF. CDR3 DNA: TGTGCCAGTAGTGTCTCGGCAGGTCGGCGTGGCACCGGGGAGCTGTTTTTT.

The CDR3 loop is CASSPAYSGSEAFF. Here the CDR3 DNA reads TGTGCCAGCAGCCCCGCCTATTCAGGTTCTGAAGCTTTCTTT. The rearrangement joins TRBV5-4 to TRBJ1-1, with D unresolved. Deletions cut 4 bases from V and 6 bases from J, with 16 bases between. This CDR3 comprises 14 residues. Germline V gene lookup returns CDR1 SGHNT and CDR2 YYREEE (reference sequence).

V and J are TRBV5-1 and TRBJ1-1; no definite D call. Germline CDR1 reads SGHRS; CDR2 reads YFSETQ. The CDR3 runs 15 residues. Trimming pared 2 bases from V and 1 base from J, leaving 12 bases between. This CDR3 is CASSFNRMGNTEAFF. The CDR3 DNA reads as TGCGCCAGCAGCTTTAACAGAATGGGGAACACTGAAGCTTTCTTT. The full variable domain, completed using reference TRBV5-1 and TRBJ1-1, is KAGVTQTPRYLIKTRGQQVTLSCSPISGHRSVSWYQQTPGQGLQFLFEYFSETQRNKGNFPGRFSGRQFSNSRSEMNVSTLELGDSALYLCASSFNRMGNTEAFFGQGTRLTVV.

V is TRBV27 and J is TRBJ2-3; a weak D match, TRBD2 (6 bases). Trimming stripped 4 bases from V and 1 base from J, with 6 bases between. CDR1 and CDR2 (germline): MNHEY, SMNVEV (reference sequence). The CDR3 sequence is 13 residues long. CDR3 sequence: CASSWEGTDTQYF. Written as DNA, the CDR3 is TGTGCCAGCAGTTGGGAGGGCACAGATACGCAGTATTTT.

The chain recombines TRBV15 with TRBJ2-1; 14 bases line up with TRBD2. V was clipped by 0 bases and J by 9 bases; unmatched bases: 10. The CDR3 contains 18 residues. The germline V gene has CDR1 LNHNV and CDR2 YYDKDF (reference sequence). This chain's CDR3 is CATSRDIGLAGGGIEQFF. The DNA for the CDR3 is TGTGCCACCAGCAGAGACATTGGACTAGCGGGGGGAGGTATTGAGCAGTTCTTC. Filled out from reference TRBV15 and TRBJ2-1, the complete variable domain reads DAMVIQNPRYQVTQFGKPVTLSCSQTLNHNVMYWYQQKSSQAPKLLFHYYDKDFNNEADTPDNFQSRRPNTSFCFLDIRSPGLGDTAMYLCATSRDIGLAGGGIEQFFGPGTRLTVL.

The chain uses TRBV27 and TRBJ2-7; a possible D gene is TRBD2 (6 bases). CDR3 size: 12 residues. Trimming pared 5 bases from V and 7 bases from J, leaving 12 bases between. CDR1 and CDR2 from the germline V gene are MNHEY and SMNVEV (reference sequence). CDR3 sequence: CASSPPGEEQYF. CDR3 nucleotide sequence: TGTGCCAGCAGTCCGCCGGGAGAGGAGCAGTACTTC.

This chain links TRBV7-8 with TRBJ2-3; TRBD2 is a possible D gene (6 bases). In germline, CDR1 is SGHVS, CDR2 FQNEAQ. V lost 2 bases and J lost 2, with 8 bases in between. The CDR3 runs to 14 residues. CDR3 DNA: TGTGCCAGCAGCTTACGGGGGATCACAGATACGCAGTATTTT. This encodes CASSLRGITDTQYF.

V is TRBV5-4 and J is TRBJ2-1, with 8 nucleotides matching TRBD2. The CDR3 extends over 17 amino acids. With 0 bases clipped from V and 2 bases from J, the junction kept 7 bases outside the gene matches. The germline CDR1 and CDR2 sequences are SGHNT and YYREEE (reference sequence). The CDR3: CASSLDFGRGAYNEQFF. The CDR3, as DNA: TGTGCCAGCAGCTTGGACTTTGGGCGGGGGGCCTACAATGAGCAGTTCTTC.